This TCR beta chain was observed in a study of blood T cell repertoires in COVID-19. Study at large: Samples of COVID-19 (acute and convalescent) were obtained from the United States, Italy and Spain.

The germline gives CDR1 MDHEN, CDR2 SYDVKM. V lost 5 bases, J lost 6 bases, and 26 bases lay in between. The CDR3 consists of 17 residues. TCRdb's copy holds only in-frame clones and misses some; the assay was immunoSEQ multiplex PCR. The table includes approximately 300,000 clones, roughly 83% detected once. The receptor comes from a woman between 45 and 65 years old with acute or convalescent COVID-19. The rearrangement links TRBV28 to TRBJ2-7; D gene ambiguous. Sequenced input: peripheral blood. For the CDR3, the DNA is TGTGCCAGCAGTACACCCTCGGCCACCGGCGGAATAGGCGAGCAGTACTTC. This codes for CASSTPSATGGIGEQYF.